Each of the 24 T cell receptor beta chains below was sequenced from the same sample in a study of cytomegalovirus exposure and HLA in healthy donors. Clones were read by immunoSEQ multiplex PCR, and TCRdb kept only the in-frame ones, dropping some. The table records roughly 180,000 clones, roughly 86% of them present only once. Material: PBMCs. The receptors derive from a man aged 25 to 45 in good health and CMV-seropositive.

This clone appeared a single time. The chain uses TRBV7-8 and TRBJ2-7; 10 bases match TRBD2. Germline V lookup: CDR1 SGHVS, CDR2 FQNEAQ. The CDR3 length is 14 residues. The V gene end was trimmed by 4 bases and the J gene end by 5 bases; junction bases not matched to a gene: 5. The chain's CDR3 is CASSYSGGFNEQYF. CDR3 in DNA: TGTGCCAGCAGCTATAGCGGGGGGTTCAACGAGCAGTACTTC.

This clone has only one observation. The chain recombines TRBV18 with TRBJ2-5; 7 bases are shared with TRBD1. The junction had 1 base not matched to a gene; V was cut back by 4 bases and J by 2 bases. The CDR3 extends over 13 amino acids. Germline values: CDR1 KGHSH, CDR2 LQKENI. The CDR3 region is CASSRQGQETQYF. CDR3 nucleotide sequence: TGTGCCAGCTCACGACAGGGACAAGAGACCCAGTACTTC.

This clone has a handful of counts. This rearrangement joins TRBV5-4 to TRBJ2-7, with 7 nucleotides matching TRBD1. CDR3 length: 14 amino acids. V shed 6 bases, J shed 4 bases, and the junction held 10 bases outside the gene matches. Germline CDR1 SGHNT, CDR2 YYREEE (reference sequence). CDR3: CASNPLDRKYEQYF. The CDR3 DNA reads TGTGCCAGCAATCCCCTGGACAGGAAATACGAGCAGTACTTC.

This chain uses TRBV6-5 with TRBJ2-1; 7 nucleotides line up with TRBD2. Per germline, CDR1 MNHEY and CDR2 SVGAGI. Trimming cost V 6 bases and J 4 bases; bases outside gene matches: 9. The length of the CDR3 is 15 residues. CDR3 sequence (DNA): TGTGCCAGCAGCCTCGGGAGGACCATATACAATGAGCAGTTCTTC. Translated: CASSLGRTIYNEQFF.

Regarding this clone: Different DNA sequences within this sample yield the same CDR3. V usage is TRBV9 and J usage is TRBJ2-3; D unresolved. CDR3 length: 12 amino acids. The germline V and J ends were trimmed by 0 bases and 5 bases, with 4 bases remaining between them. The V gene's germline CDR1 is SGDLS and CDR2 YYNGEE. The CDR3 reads CASSVGGDTQYF. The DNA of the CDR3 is TGTGCCAGCAGCGTAGGCGGAGATACGCAGTATTTT. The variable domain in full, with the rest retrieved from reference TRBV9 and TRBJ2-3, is DSGVTQTPKHLITATGQRVTLRCSPRSGDLSVYWYQQSLDQGLQFLIQYYNGEERAKGNILERFSAQQFPDLHSELNLSSLELGDSALYFCASSVGGDTQYFGPGTRLTVL.

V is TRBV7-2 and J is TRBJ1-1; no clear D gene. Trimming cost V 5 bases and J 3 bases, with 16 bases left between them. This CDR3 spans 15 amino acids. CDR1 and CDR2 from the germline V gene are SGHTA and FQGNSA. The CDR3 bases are TGTGCCAGCAGCATCGTTCATAATATTGACACTGAAGCTTTCTTT. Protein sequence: CASSIVHNIDTEAFF.

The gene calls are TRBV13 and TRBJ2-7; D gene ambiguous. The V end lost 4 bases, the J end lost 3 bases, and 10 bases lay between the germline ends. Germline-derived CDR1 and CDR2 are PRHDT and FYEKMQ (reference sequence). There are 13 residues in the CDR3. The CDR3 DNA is TGTGCCAGCAGCTATGACAAAAACTACGAGCAGTACTTC. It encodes CASSYDKNYEQYF.

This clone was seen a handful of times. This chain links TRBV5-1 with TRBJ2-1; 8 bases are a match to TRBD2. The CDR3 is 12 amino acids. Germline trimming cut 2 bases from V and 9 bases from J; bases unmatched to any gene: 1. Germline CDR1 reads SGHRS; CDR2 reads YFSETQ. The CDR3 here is CASSFSGAEQFF. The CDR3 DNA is TGCGCCAGCAGCTTTAGCGGGGCTGAGCAGTTCTTC.

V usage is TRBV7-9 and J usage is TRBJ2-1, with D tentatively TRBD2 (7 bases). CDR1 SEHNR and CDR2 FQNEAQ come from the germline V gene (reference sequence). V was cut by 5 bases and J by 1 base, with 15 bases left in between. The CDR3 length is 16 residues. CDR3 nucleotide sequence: TGTGCCAGCAGCGGGAGGGGGTCGGTGTCCTACAATGAGCAGTTCTTC. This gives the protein CASSGRGSVSYNEQFF.

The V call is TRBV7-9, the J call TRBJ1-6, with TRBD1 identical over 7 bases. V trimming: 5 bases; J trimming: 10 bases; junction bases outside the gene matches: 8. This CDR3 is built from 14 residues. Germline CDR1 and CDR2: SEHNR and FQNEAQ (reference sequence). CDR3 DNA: TGTGCCAGCAGCCGCGACAGGGTAGAATCACCCCTCCACTTT. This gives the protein CASSRDRVESPLHF.

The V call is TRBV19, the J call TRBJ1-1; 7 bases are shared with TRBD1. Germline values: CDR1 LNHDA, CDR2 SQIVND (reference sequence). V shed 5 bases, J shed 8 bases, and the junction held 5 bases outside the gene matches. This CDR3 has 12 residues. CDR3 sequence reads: CASSLRTGEAFF. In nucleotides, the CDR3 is TGTGCCAGTAGTCTCCGGACAGGCGAAGCTTTCTTT.

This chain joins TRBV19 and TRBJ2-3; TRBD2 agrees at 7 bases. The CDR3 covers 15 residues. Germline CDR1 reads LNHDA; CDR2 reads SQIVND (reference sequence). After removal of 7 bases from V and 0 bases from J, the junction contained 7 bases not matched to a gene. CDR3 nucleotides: TGTGCCAGTAATTGGGCTAGCGGCAGCACAGATACGCAGTATTTT. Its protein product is CASNWASGSTDTQYF.

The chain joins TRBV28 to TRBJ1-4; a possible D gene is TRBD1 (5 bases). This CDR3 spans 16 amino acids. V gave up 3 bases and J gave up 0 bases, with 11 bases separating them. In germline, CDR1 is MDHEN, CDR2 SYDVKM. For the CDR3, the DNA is TGTGCCAGCAGTTTGTTTCAAGGGGCAACTAATGAAAAACTGTTTTTT. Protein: CASSLFQGATNEKLFF.

In DNA, the CDR3 is TGTGCCAGTAGTATGTTTACAGATACGGCTTTCTTT. Residues: CASSMFTDTAFF. The rearrangement uses TRBV19 and TRBJ1-1; unclear D gene. The CDR3 contains 12 residues. Germline V lookup: CDR1 LNHDA, CDR2 SQIVND (reference sequence). V lost 3 bases to trimming and J lost 11 bases, with 13 bases between them.

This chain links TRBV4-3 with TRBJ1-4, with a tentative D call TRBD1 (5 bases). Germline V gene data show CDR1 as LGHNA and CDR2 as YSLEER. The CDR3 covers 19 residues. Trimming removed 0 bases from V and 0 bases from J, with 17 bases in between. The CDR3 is CASSQDSHWGQATNEKLFF. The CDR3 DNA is TGCGCCAGCAGCCAAGATTCCCACTGGGGCCAGGCAACTAATGAAAAACTGTTTTTT.

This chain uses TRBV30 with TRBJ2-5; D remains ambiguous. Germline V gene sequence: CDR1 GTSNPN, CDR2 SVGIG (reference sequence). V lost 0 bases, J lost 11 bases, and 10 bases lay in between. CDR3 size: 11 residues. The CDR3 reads CAWSVGLAQYF. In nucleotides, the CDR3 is TGTGCCTGGAGTGTAGGCCTGGCACAGTACTTC.

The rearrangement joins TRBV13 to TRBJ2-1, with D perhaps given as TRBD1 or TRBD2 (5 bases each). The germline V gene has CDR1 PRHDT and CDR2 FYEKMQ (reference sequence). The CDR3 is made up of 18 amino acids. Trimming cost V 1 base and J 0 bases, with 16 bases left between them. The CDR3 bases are TGTGCCAGCAGCTTAGATTCGAGGGACGGAAGCTCCTACAATGAGCAGTTCTTC. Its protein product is CASSLDSRDGSSYNEQFF. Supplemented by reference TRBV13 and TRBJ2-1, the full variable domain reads AAGVIQSPRHLIKEKRETATLKCYPIPRHDTVYWYQQGPGQDPQFLISFYEKMQSDKGSIPDRFSAQQFSDYHSELNMSSLELGDSALYFCASSLDSRDGSSYNEQFFGPGTRLTVL.

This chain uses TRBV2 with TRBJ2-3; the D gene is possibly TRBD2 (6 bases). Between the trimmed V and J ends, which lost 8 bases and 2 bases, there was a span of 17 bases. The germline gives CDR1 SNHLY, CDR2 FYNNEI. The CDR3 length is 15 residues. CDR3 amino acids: CASPEGGDNTDTQYF. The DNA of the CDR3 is TGTGCCAGCCCCGAGGGAGGTGATAACACAGATACGCAGTATTTT.

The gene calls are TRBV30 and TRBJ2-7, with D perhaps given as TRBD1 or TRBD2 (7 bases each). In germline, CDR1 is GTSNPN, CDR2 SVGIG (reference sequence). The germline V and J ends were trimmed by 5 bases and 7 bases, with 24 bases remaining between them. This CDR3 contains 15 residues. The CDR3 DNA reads TGTGCCTGGCGATCGGGGAGGGGGCTATCTACGGAGCAGTACTTC. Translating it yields CAWRSGRGLSTEQYF.

CDR3 nucleotides: TGTGCCAGCAGCGGACTAGCGGACTCCTACGAGCAGTACTTC. Its protein product is CASSGLADSYEQYF. The chain employs TRBV6-5 and TRBJ2-7; 10 bases agree with TRBD2. V lost 6 bases and J lost 0; bases outside the gene matches: 2. The CDR3 has 14 amino acids. CDR1 MNHEY and CDR2 SVGAGI come from the germline V gene.

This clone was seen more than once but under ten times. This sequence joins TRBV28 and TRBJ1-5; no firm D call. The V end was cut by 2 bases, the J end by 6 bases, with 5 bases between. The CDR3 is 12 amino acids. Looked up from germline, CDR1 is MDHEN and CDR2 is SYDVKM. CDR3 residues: CASSLRVQPQHF. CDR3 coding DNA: TGTGCCAGCAGTTTAAGAGTTCAGCCCCAGCATTTT.

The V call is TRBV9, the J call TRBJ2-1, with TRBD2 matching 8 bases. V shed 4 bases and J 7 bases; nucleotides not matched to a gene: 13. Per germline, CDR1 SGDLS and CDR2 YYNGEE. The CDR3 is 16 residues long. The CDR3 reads CASSPLPGGPENEQFF. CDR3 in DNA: TGTGCCAGCAGCCCTCTCCCGGGAGGGCCGGAGAATGAGCAGTTCTTC.

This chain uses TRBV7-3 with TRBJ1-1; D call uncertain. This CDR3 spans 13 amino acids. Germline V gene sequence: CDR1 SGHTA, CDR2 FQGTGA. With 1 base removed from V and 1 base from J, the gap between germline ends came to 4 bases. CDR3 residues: CASSLSQNTEAFF. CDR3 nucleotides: TGTGCCAGCAGCTTAAGTCAGAACACTGAAGCTTTCTTT.

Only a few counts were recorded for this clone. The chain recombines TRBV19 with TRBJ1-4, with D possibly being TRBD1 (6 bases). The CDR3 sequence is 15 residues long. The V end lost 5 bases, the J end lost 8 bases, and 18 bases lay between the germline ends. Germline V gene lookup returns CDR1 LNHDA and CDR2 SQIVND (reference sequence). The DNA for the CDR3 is TGTGCCAGTAGTGACCTGACAGGTTCGGGGGAAAAACTGTTTTTT. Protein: CASSDLTGSGEKLFF.